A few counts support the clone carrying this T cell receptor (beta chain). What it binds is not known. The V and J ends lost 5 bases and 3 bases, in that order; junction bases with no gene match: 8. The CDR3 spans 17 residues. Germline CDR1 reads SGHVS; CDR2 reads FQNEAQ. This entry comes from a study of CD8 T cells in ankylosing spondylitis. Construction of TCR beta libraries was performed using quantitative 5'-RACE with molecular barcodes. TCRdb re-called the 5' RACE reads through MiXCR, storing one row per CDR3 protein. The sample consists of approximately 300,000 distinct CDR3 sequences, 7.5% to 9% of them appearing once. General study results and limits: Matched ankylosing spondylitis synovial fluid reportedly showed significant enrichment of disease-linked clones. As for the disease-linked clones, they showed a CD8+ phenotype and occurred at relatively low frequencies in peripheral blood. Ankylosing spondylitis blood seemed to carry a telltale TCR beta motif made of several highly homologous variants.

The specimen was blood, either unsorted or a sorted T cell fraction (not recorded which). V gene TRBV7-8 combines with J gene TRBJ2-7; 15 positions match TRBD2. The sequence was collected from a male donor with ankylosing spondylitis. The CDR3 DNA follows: TGTGCCAGCAGCCCTGGACTAGCGGGAGGGTACTACTACGAGCAGTACTTC. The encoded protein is CASSPGLAGGYYYEQYF.